This T cell receptor (beta chain) comes out of a study of cytomegalovirus exposure and HLA in healthy donors. Study-wide results and limits: Serostatus for CMV was the only available immune exposure information. Reportedly, cytomegalovirus status was diagnosed with high sensitivity and specificity. Differences between HLA loci emerged in a later analysis of TCR association rates, with DRB1 most and HLA-C fewest.

PCR primers comprised 60 Vbeta and 13 Jbeta primers. Sequencing was performed with immunoSEQ multiplex PCR; in TCRdb, only in-frame clones are kept and a portion is missing. The repertoire holds 180,000 or so clones, with around 86% as singletons. This clone appeared once. Its antigen remains unidentified. This receptor was taken from a woman between 50 and 59 years old in good health and CMV-seropositive. The sample taken for sequencing was PBMCs.

Written as DNA, the CDR3 is TGTGCCAGCAGTTACTTCCAGGGGGCTGGTGAAGCTTTCTTT. It translates to CASSYFQGAGEAFF. V gene TRBV6-5 combines with J gene TRBJ1-1; 8 bases align to TRBD1. There are 14 residues in the CDR3. The germline CDR1 and CDR2 sequences are MNHEY and SVGAGI. Trimming at V came to 1 base and at J to 7 bases, leaving 5 bases not matched to a gene.